This TCR beta chain was recorded in a study of persistence of HIV-infected CD4 T cells (dated by TCRdb to the early 2020s). Regarding the research as a whole: The median time the participants had spent on suppressive ART was less than 9 years. Apart from two participants who underwent leukapheresis at a single time point, peripheral blood samples of up to about 180 mL were collected from participants at multiple time points. Anti-CD3/anti-CD28 stimulation activated a higher proportion of cells, with a lower memory fraction, than antigen stimulation. The study isolated CMV- and HIV-1 Gag-responding CD4+ T cells from ART-treated individuals to examine antigen-driven clonal expansion of HIV-1-infected cells. TCRbeta sequencing assessed the clonality of all cells in each sorted population, while proviral sequencing assessed the clonality of infected cells. In the cross-participant TCR cluster analysis, eight or nine participants were included for CMV and more than five participants were included for Gag.

TCRbeta repertoires were sequenced from genomic DNA with the immunoSEQ hsTCRB assay version 4 in survey mode. Genomic DNA was diluted to around 10 ng/uL, using up to roughly 1 ug per sample for TCRbeta sequencing. As for how the authors treated the data: TCRbeta data were analyzed in ImmunoSeq Analyzer 3.0, with diversity computed on productive nucleotide rearrangements. Lower-bound TCR diversity was estimated with the improved Chao index, and clonality with the Gini coefficient using the Immunarch R package. Nucleotide rearrangements that differed but encoded the same CDR3beta amino acid sequence were counted as separate clonotypes. Differential abundance analysis found TCRbeta sequences that were significantly enriched in antigen-responding cells compared with anti-CD3/anti-CD28-activated cells. GLIPH2 clustered TCRs by predicted peptide-MHC specificity, both within individual participants and across merged participant data sets. Imported from immuneACCESS, the table was reduced by TCRdb to in-frame sequences with V and J called. These copies leave out some clones; in studies compared against another copy, an unresolved V gene accounts for under half, and the cause of the remainder is not known. V and J calls and clone size are those listed in that table; D and trimming were worked out from the DNA. The sample table lists fewer than 50,000 clones, about nine tenths of them with a count of one. The ten largest clones take up about 1.8% of the sample.

Trimming removed 1 base from V and 1 base from J, leaving 15 bases between the germline ends. The CDR3 measures 17 amino acids from cysteine to phenylalanine. The only DNA kept is the CDR3, 51 bases in frame from the first base. The germline V gene (reference sequence) supplies CDR1 SGHKS and CDR2 YYEKEE. Concerning this clone: The target of this receptor is not known. Base qualities are not provided; no much larger clone lies one nucleotide away.

This specimen's treatment or condition label, per the study, means: suppressive antiretroviral therapy. As a nonspecific positive control representing the CD4+ T cell repertoire, the cells were stimulated with anti-CD3/anti-CD28 magnetic beads. Responding CD4+ T cells were sorted by upregulation of both CD40 ligand and CD69. HIV-1-infected adults in whom suppressive ART had been started during chronic infection were enrolled as participants. For at least 4 years, the participants' plasma HIV-1 RNA had been undetectable, below 50 copies/mL. To be included, a participant needed positive CMV serology and a CD4+ T cell count above 400 cells/uL. Before stimulation, PBMCs were isolated using density centrifugation and depleted of CD8+ T cells. CD8-depleted PBMCs were stimulated for 18 hours with anti-CD28/CD49d costimulation, CD40-blocking antibody and enfuvirtide to prevent new infections. Cell sorting was performed on a Beckman Coulter MoFlo Legacy or XDP sorter, and dead cells were excluded with propidium iodide. For samples with more than one million cells, genomic DNA was extracted with the QIAamp DNA Mini Kit, and for all other samples the Quick-DNA Microprep Kit was used.

General findings and caveats noted by the study authors: Within the same sorted populations, TCR oligoclonality correlated with proviral oligoclonality. Significantly lower TCRbeta richness was observed in CMV- and Gag-responding cells than in anti-CD3/anti-CD28-responding cells, and higher oligoclonality was observed in CMV-responding cells than in CD3/CD28-stimulated and Gag-responding cells. Because the TCR analyses were done in bulk, restricting them to just the rare CMV-responding cells that actually carried HIV-1 proviruses was not possible. Antigen-responding cells were enriched for degenerate expanded CDR3beta sequences, which suggests convergent selection of CD4+ responses to CMV and Gag. The study involved few individuals and tested only a limited range of antigens.

The rearrangement combines TRBV5-5 with TRBJ2-1, with TRBD2 tentatively as D gene (5 bases match). Sequenced material: CD4+ T cells sorted from PBMCs after roughly 18-hour stimulation, taken from a patient who received antiretroviral therapy. The sample's cell subset or site, from its label and the paper: CD40L+CD69+ CD4 T cells responding to anti-CD3/anti-CD28 beads, representing the overall repertoire. This TCR was recovered from an adult man with HIV who was CMV-seropositive. The DNA sequence is given as TGTGCCAGCAGCTTGCCACTGGACTTCCTATCCTACAATGAGCAGTTCTTC. Its product reads: CASSLPLDFLSYNEQFF.